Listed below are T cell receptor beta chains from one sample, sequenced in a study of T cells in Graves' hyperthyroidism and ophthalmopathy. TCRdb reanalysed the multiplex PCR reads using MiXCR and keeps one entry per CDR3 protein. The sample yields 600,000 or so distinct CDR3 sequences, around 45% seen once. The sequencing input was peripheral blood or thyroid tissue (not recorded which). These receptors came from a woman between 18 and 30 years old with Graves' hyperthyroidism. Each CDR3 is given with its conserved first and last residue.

CDR3aa: CASRGTGRSAYEQYF; j_gene: TRBJ2-7; v_gene: TRBV7-2
CDR3aa: CAISESRQGGRGTEAFF; j_gene: TRBJ1-1; v_gene: TRBV10-3
CDR3aa: CATSRGGATGTQYF; j_gene: TRBJ2-3; v_gene: TRBV15
CDR3aa: CASSLIGEGNTIYF; j_gene: TRBJ1-3; v_gene: TRBV7-2
CDR3aa: CASSITGEVEAFF; j_gene: TRBJ1-1; v_gene: TRBV19
CDR3aa: CASSQSSGLVRDSNYGYTF; j_gene: TRBJ1-2; v_gene: TRBV16
CDR3aa: CASGELQETQYF; j_gene: TRBJ2-5; v_gene: TRBV25-1
CDR3aa: CAPGQGYEQYF; j_gene: TRBJ2-7; v_gene: TRBV7-9
CDR3aa: CASSHAGETGIYGYTF; j_gene: TRBJ1-2; v_gene: TRBV25-1
CDR3aa: CASSDRGGRYEQYF; j_gene: TRBJ2-7; v_gene: TRBV7-9
CDR3aa: CASSDLGQALGEQYF; j_gene: TRBJ2-7; v_gene: TRBV5-1
CDR3aa: CAISGGGDSPLHF; j_gene: TRBJ1-6; v_gene: TRBV10-3
CDR3aa: CSAHRDRVDEQYF; j_gene: TRBJ2-7; v_gene: TRBV20-1
CDR3aa: CASSARDGYEQYF; j_gene: TRBJ2-7; v_gene: TRBV7-9
CDR3aa: CASSLTGTGTYEQYF; j_gene: TRBJ2-7; v_gene: TRBV5-1
CDR3aa: CASRETPKGYSPLHF; j_gene: TRBJ1-6; v_gene: TRBV2
CDR3aa: CATSRGTGSEKLFF; j_gene: TRBJ1-4; v_gene: TRBV15
CDR3aa: CASSLTGNAHPQHF; j_gene: TRBJ1-5; v_gene: TRBV7-8
CDR3aa: CASSYSMGFSNTGELFF; j_gene: TRBJ2-2; v_gene: TRBV2
CDR3aa: CASSKTRGTEAFF; j_gene: TRBJ1-1; v_gene: TRBV19
CDR3aa: CASSTNRDSYEQYF; j_gene: TRBJ2-7; v_gene: TRBV5-1
CDR3aa: CASSVAGGQYF; j_gene: TRBJ2-5; v_gene: TRBV9
CDR3aa: CASSPDYRGLNYGYTF; j_gene: TRBJ1-2; v_gene: TRBV9
CDR3aa: CASSVSGRLETQYF; j_gene: TRBJ2-5; v_gene: TRBV19
CDR3aa: CASSWDSMNTEAFF; j_gene: TRBJ1-1; v_gene: TRBV5-1
CDR3aa: CASSQVTGETQYF; j_gene: TRBJ2-5; v_gene: TRBV4-3
CDR3aa: CASRRDGPSPLHF; j_gene: TRBJ1-6; v_gene: TRBV2
CDR3aa: CASSVNPAGANTEAFF; j_gene: TRBJ1-1; v_gene: TRBV9
CDR3aa: CANSLVPGLQETQYF; j_gene: TRBJ2-5; v_gene: TRBV5-1
CDR3aa: CASSPTARVDVLTF; j_gene: TRBJ2-6; v_gene: TRBV7-8
CDR3aa: CSASSMYTEAFF; j_gene: TRBJ1-1; v_gene: TRBV20-1
CDR3aa: CATGGPYEQYF; j_gene: TRBJ2-7; v_gene: TRBV19
CDR3aa: CASRSDTPGNTIYF; j_gene: TRBJ1-3; v_gene: TRBV9
CDR3aa: CASSYRSSYNSPLHF; j_gene: TRBJ1-6; v_gene: TRBV7-2
CDR3aa: CASSLRVDEQYF; j_gene: TRBJ2-7; v_gene: TRBV2
CDR3aa: CSVGPGQGAEWNAGYTF; j_gene: TRBJ1-2; v_gene: TRBV29-1
CDR3aa: CAISESTNEKLFF; j_gene: TRBJ1-4; v_gene: TRBV10-3
CDR3aa: CSARTGTGSYEQYF; j_gene: TRBJ2-7; v_gene: TRBV20-1
CDR3aa: CSSHLQGNQPQHF; j_gene: TRBJ1-5; v_gene: TRBV29-1
CDR3aa: CASSYSSFHFF; j_gene: TRBJ1-1; v_gene: TRBV10-3
CDR3aa: CSVRDTYGYTF; j_gene: TRBJ1-2; v_gene: TRBV20-1
CDR3aa: CASSHLGLARDTGELFF; j_gene: TRBJ2-2; v_gene: TRBV5-4
CDR3aa: CASSRQGETQYF; j_gene: TRBJ2-5; v_gene: TRBV7-9
CDR3aa: CSVTGTGFHEQYF; j_gene: TRBJ2-7; v_gene: TRBV29-1
CDR3aa: CATSDPLADSYNEQFF; j_gene: TRBJ2-1; v_gene: TRBV24-1
CDR3aa: CASSAWDSGNTEAFF; j_gene: TRBJ1-1; v_gene: TRBV19
CDR3aa: CASSFGQVTGELFF; j_gene: TRBJ2-2; v_gene: TRBV7-6
CDR3aa: CASSQGTHNEQFF; j_gene: NA; v_gene: TRBV14
CDR3aa: CASSSGQVTDTQYF; j_gene: TRBJ2-3; v_gene: TRBV5-1
CDR3aa: CASSVASGRYEQYF; j_gene: TRBJ2-7; v_gene: TRBV9
CDR3aa: CASSPRGDSGSMGYTF; j_gene: TRBJ1-2; v_gene: TRBV7-2
CDR3aa: CASSLGTSLEQYF; j_gene: TRBJ2-7; v_gene: TRBV7-2
CDR3aa: CATEPQDDTEAFF; j_gene: TRBJ1-1; v_gene: TRBV25-1